Presented here are 2 T cell receptor beta chains from one specimen sequenced in a study of T cell changes during pregnancy in multiple sclerosis. The method was immunoSEQ multiplex PCR; TCRdb's version includes in-frame clones alone and lacks a portion of them. The data contain under 70,000 clones, roughly 92% of them singletons. The source was peripheral blood, collected in the third trimester of pregnancy. The receptors come from a female donor in good health, enrolled as a control in a pregnancy study.

The V call is TRBV30, the J call TRBJ1-1, with D unclear. This CDR3 spans 14 amino acids. Germline lookup yields CDR1 GTSNPN and CDR2 SVGIG (reference sequence). The germline V and J ends were trimmed by 2 bases and 1 base, with 11 bases remaining between them. The CDR3 here is CAWSRGQTNTEAFF. The CDR3 DNA follows: TGTGCCTGGAGTCGAGGGCAGACGAACACTGAAGCTTTCTTT.

This clone was observed once. The chain recombines TRBV7-9 with TRBJ1-2, with 8 bases aligning to TRBD1. The CDR3 length is 13 residues. Germline V gene lookup returns CDR1 SEHNR and CDR2 FQNEAQ (reference sequence). With V trimmed by 5 bases and J by 8 bases, 7 bases remained unmatched. As DNA, the CDR3 is TGTGCCAGCAGCCCTGGACAGGGTTGGGGCTACACCTTC. Translating it yields CASSPGQGWGYTF.